Below, 5 T cell receptor beta chains from the same sample are listed, as sequenced in a study of OX40 agonist ivuxolimab in advanced cancers. Measured with immunoSEQ multiplex PCR; TCRdb has only the in-frame clones, and not every one. The sample carries 90,000 to 130,000 clones, approximately 90% recorded once. Specimen: CD4+ or CD8+ T cells sorted from blood, collected in a trial of the OX40 agonist ivuxolimab. These TCRs come from an adult with an advanced solid tumor such as melanoma, head and neck, liver or kidney cancer.

The gene calls are TRBV19 and TRBJ1-1; D is perhaps TRBD1 (5 bases). The germline V gene has CDR1 LNHDA and CDR2 SQIVND (reference sequence). The CDR3 spans 14 residues. The V and J ends lost 4 bases and 5 bases respectively, with 14 bases between them. The CDR3 nucleotides read TGTGCCAGTAGTAGACCGGCAGGGACTACTGAAGCTTTCTTT. Residues: CASSRPAGTTEAFF.

The V call is TRBV11-2, the J call TRBJ1-2, with D unclear. V was shortened by 1 base and J by 5 bases, with 5 bases between the two germline ends. The CDR3 is made up of 12 amino acids. Germline values: CDR1 SGHAT, CDR2 FQNNGV. The CDR3 sequence is CASSLGGYGYTF. CDR3 bases: TGTGCCAGCAGCTTAGGAGGTTATGGCTACACCTTC.

The rearrangement uses TRBV13 and TRBJ2-7; 7 bases line up with TRBD1. The CDR3 totals 15 residues. Germline values: CDR1 PRHDT, CDR2 FYEKMQ (reference sequence). J was trimmed by 0 bases and V by 4 bases; bases with no gene match: 6. The CDR3 here is CASSYIRDSSYEQYF. The CDR3 DNA follows: TGTGCCAGCAGCTACATCCGGGACAGCTCCTACGAGCAGTACTTC.

The chain recombines TRBV7-2 with TRBJ2-1, with TRBD2 identical over 9 bases. CDR3 length: 17 residues. Germline V gene sequence: CDR1 SGHTA, CDR2 FQGNSA. With 1 base clipped from V and 5 bases from J, the junction kept 9 bases outside the gene matches. This CDR3 reads CASSLGVAGVIDNEQFF. The CDR3 nucleotides are TGTGCCAGCAGCTTAGGAGTAGCGGGAGTAATCGACAATGAGCAGTTCTTC.

The chain's CDR3 is CASSPGQGIPYEQYF. The CDR3 DNA is TGCGCCAGCAGCCCGGGACAGGGGATCCCCTACGAGCAGTACTTC. The chain has TRBV5-1 and TRBJ2-7; TRBD1 agrees at 10 bases. Germline-derived CDR1 and CDR2 are SGHRS and YFSETQ. The ends lost 4 bases at V and 2 bases at J; junction bases unmatched: 6. The CDR3 consists of 15 residues.